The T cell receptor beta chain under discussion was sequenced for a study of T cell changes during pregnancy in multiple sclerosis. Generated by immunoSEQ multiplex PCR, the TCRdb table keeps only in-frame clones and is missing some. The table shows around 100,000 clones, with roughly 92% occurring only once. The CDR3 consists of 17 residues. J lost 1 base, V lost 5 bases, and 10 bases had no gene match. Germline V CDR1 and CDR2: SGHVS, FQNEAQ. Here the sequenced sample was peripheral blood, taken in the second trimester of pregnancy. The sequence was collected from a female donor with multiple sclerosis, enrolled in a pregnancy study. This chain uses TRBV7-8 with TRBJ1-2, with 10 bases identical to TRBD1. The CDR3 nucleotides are TGTGCCAGCAGCCAAGGGACAGGGGAAGTCAATAACTATGGCTACACCTTC. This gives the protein CASSQGTGEVNNYGYTF.